This T cell receptor beta chain is from a study of T cells after yellow fever vaccination. V lost 5 bases and J 0 bases, leaving 8 bases between the germline ends. The germline V gene encodes CDR1 DFQATT and CDR2 SNEGSKA (reference sequence). The CDR3 runs to 13 residues. This clonotype has a handful of counts. Its antigen is currently unknown. Study observations and caveats: Clonotypes found in both CD4 and CD8 compartments made up a small share.

The TCR cDNA carried a universal primer site and UMIs from 5'RACE template switching. TCRdb itself ran the 5' RACE reads through MiXCR, one entry per CDR3 protein. Of hundreds of thousands of distinct CDR3 sequences listed, 20% to 25% are singletons. The sample consisted of PBMCs, taken approximately 22 days after the first yellow fever vaccination. This receptor was taken from a young man who received the YFV17D yellow fever vaccine. The rearrangement uses TRBV20-1 and TRBJ2-1; the D gene could be TRBD1 or TRBD2 (5 bases each). CDR3 loop: CSAPGSSYNEQFF. The CDR3 DNA sequence: TGCAGTGCTCCAGGGAGCTCCTACAATGAGCAGTTCTTC.